The next 22 T cell receptor beta chains were all read from a single sample in a study of blood T cell repertoires in COVID-19. Some clones are missing from TCRdb's copy, which holds only in-frame ones; the method was immunoSEQ multiplex PCR. The table lists about 180,000 clones, roughly 88% of them singletons. Sequencing input: PBMCs or T cells enriched from blood (not recorded which). The receptors come from a man aged 50-59 years who had recovered from COVID-19.

This clone has only one observation. The chain couples TRBV3-1 (or the pseudogene TRBV3-2) to TRBJ1-2; TRBD1 matches at 9 bases. Germline V CDR1 and CDR2: LGHDT, YNNKEL (reference sequence). Germline trimming cut 1 base from V and 7 bases from J; bases unmatched to any gene: 7. The length of the CDR3 is 15 residues. CDR3 loop: CASSQAGQGNRGYTF. The CDR3 bases are TGTGCCAGCAGCCAAGCGGGACAGGGTAATCGTGGCTACACCTTC.

The gene calls are TRBV6-5 and TRBJ1-1, with D tentatively TRBD1 (5 bases). The V end lost 5 bases, the J end lost 0 bases, and 10 bases lay between the germline ends. This CDR3 is 14 amino acids long. The germline gives CDR1 MNHEY, CDR2 SVGAGI. CDR3 sequence: CASSQTELNTEAFF. As DNA, the CDR3 is TGTGCCAGCAGTCAGACAGAGTTGAACACTGAAGCTTTCTTT.

This clone was picked up one time. The V gene is TRBV28, the J gene TRBJ1-2, with a possible D match to TRBD1 (5 bases). From germline, CDR1 is MDHEN and CDR2 SYDVKM. The CDR3 covers 15 residues. V dropped 5 bases and J dropped 5 bases, with 18 bases sitting between them. CDR3 DNA: TGTGCCAGCAGTCCTATGTGGGGACTGTGGTATGGCTACACCTTC. Translating gives CASSPMWGLWYGYTF.

This chain links TRBV29-1 with TRBJ1-1, with D possibly being TRBD1 (6 bases). The CDR3 contains 13 residues. Germline CDR1 SQVTM, CDR2 ANQGSEA. Trimming removed 2 bases from V and 3 bases from J, with 10 bases in between. Written as DNA, the CDR3 is TGCAGCGTTGAAACAGGGCAGTACACTGAAGCTTTCTTT. Translated, it gives CSVETGQYTEAFF.

The J gene is TRBJ1-3, the V gene TRBV19; 9 bases are a match to TRBD1. The CDR3 is made up of 16 amino acids. CDR1 is LNHDA, CDR2 SQIVND, per germline (reference sequence). The trim removed 4 bases at V and 2 bases at J, leaving 6 bases unmatched. CDR3 residues: CASSTTGGPTGNTIYF. CDR3 DNA: TGTGCCAGTAGTACGACAGGGGGACCAACTGGAAACACCATATATTTT.

The genes are TRBV5-1 and TRBJ2-5; the match to TRBD1 covers 10 bases. The V segment lost 2 bases and the J segment 1 base; nucleotides outside the gene matches: 5. Germline CDR1 is SGHRS and CDR2 is YFSETQ. CDR3 size: 16 residues. CDR3 in amino acids: CASSFPGTGAQETQYF. CDR3 sequence (DNA): TGCGCCAGCAGCTTCCCCGGGACAGGGGCCCAAGAGACCCAGTACTTC.

A single count supports this clone. This chain connects TRBV6-5 to TRBJ1-1; 8 bases are a match to TRBD1. Germline values: CDR1 MNHEY, CDR2 SVGAGI. Trimming removed 5 bases from V and 3 bases from J; junction bases left unmatched: 8. The length of the CDR3 is 15 residues. CDR3 bases: TGTGCCAGCAGTAAGACAGGGGAGGGGTACACTGAAGCTTTCTTT. Encoded protein: CASSKTGEGYTEAFF.

The CDR3 DNA reads TGTGCCAGCAGCTCTACTCTAGCGGGCCCTTTAGATACGCAGTATTTT. Its protein is CASSSTLAGPLDTQYF. The V call is TRBV5-6, the J call TRBJ2-3; TRBD2 matches 8 bases. Germline CDR1 and CDR2: SGHDT and YYEEEE. With V trimmed by 3 bases and J by 5 bases, 11 bases remained unmatched. This CDR3 comprises 16 residues.

This clone was observed a single time. The chain has TRBV12-3 or TRBV12-4 and TRBJ2-7; TRBD1 might be the D (5 bases). The CDR3 is made up of 13 amino acids. V was pared by 4 bases and J by 2 bases, with 9 bases between. The CDR3 protein is CASSSREPYEQYF. The CDR3 DNA is TGTGCCAGCAGTTCCAGGGAACCCTACGAGCAGTACTTC.

This clone was seen a single time. The rearrangement joins TRBV5-5 to TRBJ1-5, with D perhaps TRBD1 (6 bases). There are 15 residues in the CDR3. The V end was cut by 5 bases, the J end by 6 bases, with 18 bases between. Germline V gives CDR1 SGHKS, CDR2 YYEKEE (reference sequence). CDR3 residues: CASRRGGGERQPQHF. The CDR3 coding sequence is TGTGCCAGCAGGAGGGGGGGTGGCGAACGTCAGCCCCAGCATTTT.

This chain joins TRBV27 and TRBJ1-4; 7 bases are a match to TRBD1. This CDR3 is 15 amino acids long. J lost 1 base, V lost 6 bases, and 5 bases had no gene match. Germline values: CDR1 MNHEY, CDR2 SMNVEV (reference sequence). Written as DNA, the CDR3 is TGTGCCAGCAGCCCCCGACAGGGAACTAATGAAAAACTGTTTTTT. This gives the protein CASSPRQGTNEKLFF. The full variable domain, its missing parts supplied by reference TRBV27 and TRBJ1-4, is EAQVTQNPRYLITVTGKKLTVTCSQNMNHEYMSWYRQDPGLGLRQIYYSMNVEVTDKGDVPEGYKVSRKEKRNFPLILESPSPNQTSLYFCASSPRQGTNEKLFFGSGTQLSVL.

The gene calls are TRBV19 and TRBJ1-5; D not certain. Trimming left V 0 bases short and J 3 bases short, with 6 bases between. Germline loops: CDR1 LNHDA, CDR2 SQIVND (reference sequence). The CDR3 totals 14 residues. CDR3 region: CASSIESYNQPQHF. The CDR3 region has the DNA TGTGCCAGTAGTATAGAGTCTTACAATCAGCCCCAGCATTTT.

Concerning this clone itself: This sequence may be a read error, since a much larger clone differs from it by one base. The chain carries TRBV3-1 (or the pseudogene TRBV3-2) and TRBJ1-1, with 7 bases aligning to TRBD1. The CDR3 is made up of 13 amino acids. Per the germline V gene, CDR1 is LGHDT and CDR2 is YNNKEL (reference sequence). The V and J ends lost 0 bases and 5 bases, in that order; junction bases with no gene match: 0. The CDR3 protein is CASSQDRGTEAFF. The CDR3 DNA reads TGTGCCAGCAGCCAAGACAGGGGGACTGAAGCTTTCTTT.

The chain has TRBV27 and TRBJ1-6; a weak D match, TRBD1 (5 bases). V was clipped by 7 bases and J by 11 bases, with 18 bases between them. Looked up from germline, CDR1 is MNHEY and CDR2 is SMNVEV (reference sequence). This CDR3 is 14 amino acids long. This CDR3 reads CASNKGGTSAPLHF. In DNA, the CDR3 is TGTGCCAGCAACAAGGGTGGGACTTCGGCACCCCTCCACTTT.

This chain uses TRBV30 with TRBJ1-5; D not resolved. Per the germline V gene, CDR1 is GTSNPN and CDR2 is SVGIG (reference sequence). CDR3 size: 13 residues. Trimming shortened V by 0 bases and J by 5 bases, and 8 bases separated the two germline ends. The CDR3 DNA reads TGTGCCTGGAGTGTACACGGGGATCAGCCCCAGCATTTT. Protein sequence: CAWSVHGDQPQHF.

The genes are TRBV19 and TRBJ2-5; D unclear. The germline gives CDR1 LNHDA, CDR2 SQIVND (reference sequence). The V end was cut by 6 bases, the J end by 5 bases, with 13 bases between. This CDR3 is 13 amino acids long. The chain's CDR3 is CASRNPPQETQYF. Written as DNA, the CDR3 is TGTGCCAGTAGGAACCCCCCCCAGGAGACCCAGTACTTC.

The chain combines TRBV27 with TRBJ1-1, with D possibly matching TRBD1 (5 bases). The length of the CDR3 is 14 residues. V lost 4 bases and J 3 bases, leaving 12 bases between the germline ends. Per germline, CDR1 MNHEY and CDR2 SMNVEV (reference sequence). CDR3 bases: TGTGCCAGCAGTTCTCCCTGGGGGGACACTGAAGCTTTCTTT. Translation gives CASSSPWGDTEAFF.

This clone was counted between two and nine times. The chain combines TRBV7-8 with TRBJ2-2, with 9 bases identical to TRBD2. The ends lost 6 bases at V and 4 bases at J; junction bases unmatched: 6. Per the germline V gene, CDR1 is SGHVS and CDR2 is FQNEAQ. The CDR3 runs 15 residues. The CDR3 loop is CASSPGLAGTGELFF. CDR3 sequence (DNA): TGTGCCAGCAGTCCGGGACTAGCTGGCACCGGGGAGCTGTTTTTT.

This rearrangement joins TRBV30 to TRBJ2-7; 10 bases are a match to TRBD1. Germline CDR1 reads GTSNPN; CDR2 reads SVGIG (reference sequence). The V and J ends lost 3 bases and 4 bases, in that order; junction bases with no gene match: 3. This CDR3 has 13 amino acids. The CDR3 DNA sequence: TGTGCCTGGAGCAGACAGGGGGCATACGAGCAGTACTTC. Protein: CAWSRQGAYEQYF.

The CDR3, as DNA: TGTGCCAGTAATCCGGGACAGGGGTTTCAGACCCAGTACTTC. It specifies CASNPGQGFQTQYF. The chain couples TRBV19 to TRBJ2-5; 10 bases align to TRBD1. The CDR3 runs 14 residues. In germline, CDR1 is LNHDA, CDR2 SQIVND (reference sequence). After removal of 7 bases from V and 6 bases from J, the junction contained 8 bases not matched to a gene.

The CDR3: CASSSITGADTQYF. CDR3 DNA: TGTGCCAGCAGCTCCATCACGGGGGCAGATACGCAGTATTTT. The chain uses TRBV5-4 and TRBJ2-3, with a possible D match to TRBD2 (6 bases). Germline V CDR1 and CDR2: SGHNT, YYREEE (reference sequence). The V and J ends lost 3 bases and 4 bases respectively, with 12 bases between them. The CDR3 runs 14 residues.

The V call is TRBV6-5, the J call TRBJ2-6; D gene uncertain. The length of the CDR3 is 14 residues. Germline lookup yields CDR1 MNHEY and CDR2 SVGAGI. The V end lost 6 bases, the J end lost 0 bases, and 6 bases lay between the germline ends. CDR3 nucleotide sequence: TGTGCCAGCAGCGTCCTCTCTGGGGCCAACGTCCTGACTTTC. It encodes CASSVLSGANVLTF.